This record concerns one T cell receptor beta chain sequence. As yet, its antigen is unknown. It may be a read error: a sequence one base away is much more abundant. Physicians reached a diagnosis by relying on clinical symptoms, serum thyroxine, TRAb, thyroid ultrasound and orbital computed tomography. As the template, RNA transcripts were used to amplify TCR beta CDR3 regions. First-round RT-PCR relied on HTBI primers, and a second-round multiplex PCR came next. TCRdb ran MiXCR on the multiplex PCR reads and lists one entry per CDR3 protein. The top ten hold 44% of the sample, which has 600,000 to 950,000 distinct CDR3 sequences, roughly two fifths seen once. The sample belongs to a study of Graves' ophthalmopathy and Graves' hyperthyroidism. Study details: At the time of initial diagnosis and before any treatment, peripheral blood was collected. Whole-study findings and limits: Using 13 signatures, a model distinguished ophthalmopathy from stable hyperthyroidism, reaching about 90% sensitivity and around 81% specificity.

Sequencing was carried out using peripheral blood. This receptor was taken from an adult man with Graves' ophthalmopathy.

The CDR3 DNA follows: TGTGCCATCGGTGAGTTAGGACTAGCGGGAGACGAGCAGTACTTC. As protein: CAIGELGLAGDEQYF. The chain combines TRBV10-3 with TRBJ2-5; 13 bases are a match to TRBD2. The J call is in doubt because the DNA end fits TRBJ2-7 better. The CDR3 length is 15 residues. From germline, CDR1 is ENHRY and CDR2 SYGVKD.